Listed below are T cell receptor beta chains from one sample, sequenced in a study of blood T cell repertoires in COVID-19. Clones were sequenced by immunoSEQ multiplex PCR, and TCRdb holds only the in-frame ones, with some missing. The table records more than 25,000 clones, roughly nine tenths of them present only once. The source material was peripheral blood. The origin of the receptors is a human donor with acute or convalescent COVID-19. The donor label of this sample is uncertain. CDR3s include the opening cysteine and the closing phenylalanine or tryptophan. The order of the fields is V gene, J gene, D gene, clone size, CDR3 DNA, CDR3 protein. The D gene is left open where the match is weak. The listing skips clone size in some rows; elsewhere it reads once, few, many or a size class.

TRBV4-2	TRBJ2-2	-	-	TGTGCCAGCAGCCAAGACCCAGTAAACACCGGGGAGCTGTTTTTT	CASSQDPVNTGELFF
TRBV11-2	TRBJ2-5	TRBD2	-	TGTGCCAGCAGCCACCAAGCGGGAGTAGAGACCCAGTACTTC	CASSHQAGVETQYF
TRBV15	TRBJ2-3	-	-	TGTGCCACCAGTCTTCGACTGGATAGCACAGATACGCAGTATTTT	CATSLRLDSTDTQYF
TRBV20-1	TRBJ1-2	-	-	TGCAGTGCAACCGACGCGGCTGGCTACACCTTC	CSATDAAGYTF
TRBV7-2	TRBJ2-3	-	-	TGTGCCAGCAGCTTAGGGGGAGCCAGAGATACGCAGTATTTT	CASSLGGARDTQYF
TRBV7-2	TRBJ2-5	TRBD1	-	TGTGCCAGCAGCCCAGTCGACAGGGTCATAGAGACCCAGTACTTC	CASSPVDRVIETQYF
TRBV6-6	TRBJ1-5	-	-	TGTGCCAGCAGTTACGGGGGCCTCAGCAATCAGCCCCAGCATTTT	CASSYGGLSNQPQHF
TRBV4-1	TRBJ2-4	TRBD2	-	TGCGCCAGCAGCCAAGATGCAACTAGCGGGATCCAAAACATTCAGTACTTC	CASSQDATSGIQNIQYF
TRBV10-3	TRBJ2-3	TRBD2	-	TGTGCCTCGGGGGGAAGCACAGATACGCAGTATTTT	CASGGSTDTQYF
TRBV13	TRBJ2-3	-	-	TGTGCCAGCAGCTTAGGGACTAACACAGATACGCAGTATTTT	CASSLGTNTDTQYF
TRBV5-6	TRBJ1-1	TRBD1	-	TGTGCCAGCAGCACCGACAGGGTGGACACTGAAGCTTTCTTT	CASSTDRVDTEAFF
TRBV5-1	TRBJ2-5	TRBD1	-	TGCGCCAGCAGCTTGGCAGGACAGGGGGGTGAAGAGACCCAGTACTTC	CASSLAGQGGEETQYF
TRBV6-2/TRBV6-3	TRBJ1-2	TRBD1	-	TGTGCCAGCAGTGTGTCGGACAGGGCTTACTATGGCTACACCTTC	CASSVSDRAYYGYTF
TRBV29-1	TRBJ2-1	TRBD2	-	TGCAGCGTTGACCGGGCTAGCGGTTCCTACAATGAGCAGTTCTTC	CSVDRASGSYNEQFF
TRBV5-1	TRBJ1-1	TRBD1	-	TGCGCCAGCAGCCCGGGACAGTCGAACACTGAAGCTTTCTTT	CASSPGQSNTEAFF
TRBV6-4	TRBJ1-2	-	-	TGTGCCAGCAGTGACTCCGGGCAGGGGATTGGCTACACCTTC	CASSDSGQGIGYTF
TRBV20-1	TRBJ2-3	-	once	TGCAGTACCAGGGCCACAGATACGCAGTATTTT	CSTRATDTQYF
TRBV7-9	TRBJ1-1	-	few	TGTGCCAGCAGCCAGACAACGGGCCGGGGGGGCGGCGGAGCTTTCTTT	CASSQTTGRGGGGAFF
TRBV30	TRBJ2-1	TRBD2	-	TGTGCCTGGAGTCTGCTTAGCGGGGGATTGAGGAATGAGCAGTTCTTC	CAWSLLSGGLRNEQFF
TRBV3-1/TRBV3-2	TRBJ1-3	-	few	TGTGCCAGCAGCCTGACAGGAGGCACCATATATTTT	CASSLTGGTIYF
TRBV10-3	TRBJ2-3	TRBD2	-	TGTGCCATCAGTACTAGCGGGAGAGATGATACGCAGTATTTT	CAISTSGRDDTQYF
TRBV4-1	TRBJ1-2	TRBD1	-	TGCGCCAGCAGCGCGGGACAGGCGCCCCTGTATGGCTACACCTTC	CASSAGQAPLYGYTF